These 19 T cell receptor beta chains were all obtained from the same sample, sequenced in a study of shared clonotypes between healthy human individuals. Produced via immunoSEQ multiplex PCR; TCRdb's table is partial and in-frame only. The repertoire has some 470,000 clones, around 78% of them found once; the top ten carry under 15%. The specimen sequenced was PBMCs. The receptors stem from a woman aged 40 to 50 in good health. Some clones in this sample may be carry-over from other donors' samples.

This clone was observed a few times. V gene TRBV2 combines with J gene TRBJ1-5; D perhaps matches TRBD1 (5 bases). CDR3 length: 14 amino acids. CDR1 is SNHLY and CDR2 is FYNNEI in the germline V gene. Deletions cut 6 bases from V and 2 bases from J, with 11 bases between. CDR3: CASRGPWGNQPQHF. The DNA for the CDR3 is TGTGCCAGCAGGGGACCGTGGGGCAATCAGCCCCAGCATTTT.

With regard to this clone: One end of the junction fails to match germline, which may point to a read error. The chain joins TRBV28 to TRBJ2-7; the match to TRBD1 covers 10 bases. This CDR3 comprises 14 residues. The germline V gene encodes CDR1 MDHEN and CDR2 SYDVKM. CDR3 nucleotides: TGTGCCAGCAGTTTATTCGGGACAGGGGAACTTGCCAACTTC. Its protein product is CASSLFGTGELANF.

The rearrangement links TRBV5-4 to TRBJ1-1, with TRBD1 matching over 7 bases. The junction had 6 bases not matched to a gene; V was cut back by 3 bases and J by 1 base. This CDR3 comprises 15 residues. The V gene's germline CDR1 is SGHNT and CDR2 YYREEE (reference sequence). The DNA for the CDR3 is TGTGCCAGCAGCTCCGAACAGGGGTGGAACACTGAAGCTTTCTTT. Its protein is CASSSEQGWNTEAFF.

The chain uses TRBV5-4 and TRBJ2-1; 13 nucleotides agree with TRBD2. V was pared by 3 bases and J by 6 bases, with 6 bases of the junction left unmatched. CDR3 length equals 16 residues. Germline CDR1 SGHNT, CDR2 YYREEE (reference sequence). The CDR3 DNA reads as TGTGCCAGCAGCTGGCCCGGGACTAGCGGGATCAATGAGCAGTTCTTC. Translated, it gives CASSWPGTSGINEQFF.

V gene TRBV11-1 combines with J gene TRBJ1-1; D unresolved. The CDR3 is 12 amino acids. From germline, CDR1 is SGHAT and CDR2 FQDESV (reference sequence). Trimming removed 2 bases at V and 0 bases at J, with 1 base between. The CDR3 DNA sequence: TGTGCCAGCAGCTTAATGAACACTGAAGCTTTCTTT. Amino acids: CASSLMNTEAFF.

This clone appeared many times. CDR3 loop: CASLGTREANVLTF. The CDR3 coding sequence is TGTGCCAGCCTAGGGACCCGAGAGGCCAACGTCCTGACTTTC. This chain joins TRBV6-6 and TRBJ2-6; D assignment may be TRBD1 or TRBD2 (5 bases each). The CDR3 spans 14 residues. Trimming pared 8 bases from V and 6 bases from J, leaving 14 bases between. Germline V gene sequence: CDR1 MNHNY, CDR2 SVGAGI (reference sequence).

For this clone: This may come from a read error, since a much larger clone is one base off. Other DNA sequences in this specimen translate into the identical CDR3. This chain joins TRBV5-4 and TRBJ1-3; possible D gene TRBD1, 5 bases. The CDR3 runs to 15 residues. In germline, CDR1 is SGHNT, CDR2 YYREEE (reference sequence). The germline V and J ends were trimmed by 0 bases and 0 bases, with 7 bases remaining between them. The CDR3 here is CASSLAGGSGNTIYF. CDR3 coding DNA: TGTGCCAGCAGCTTGGCGGGGGGCTCTGGAAACACCATATATTTT. Together with reference TRBV5-4 and TRBJ1-3, the CDR3 gives the full variable domain: ETGVTQSPTHLIKTRGQQVTLRCSSQSGHNTVSWYQQALGQGPQFIFQYYREEENGRGNFPPRFSGLQFPNYSSELNVNALELDDSALYLCASSLAGGSGNTIYFGEGSWLTVV.

CDR3 DNA sequence: TGTGCCAGCAGTTTTAGGGCGACAGGGTCGTGGGAGACCCAGTACTTC. Translated, it gives CASSFRATGSWETQYF. The gene calls are TRBV28 and TRBJ2-5; 7 bases agree with TRBD1. The ends lost 3 bases at V and 5 bases at J; junction bases unmatched: 12. Per germline, CDR1 MDHEN and CDR2 SYDVKM. CDR3 length: 16 residues.

The genes are TRBV10-3 and TRBJ2-2; 7 positions agree with TRBD2. CDR1 and CDR2 (germline): ENHRY, SYGVKD. V dropped 2 bases and J dropped 5; count of bases not matched to a gene: 5. The CDR3 runs to 15 residues. CDR3 sequence reads: CAISEDLAETGELFF. The DNA of the CDR3 is TGTGCCATCAGTGAGGATCTAGCGGAAACCGGGGAGCTGTTTTTT.

In its sample, this clone was seen once. This clone may be a read error of a much larger clone one base away. This chain uses TRBV5-6 with TRBJ1-2; D gene uncertain. In germline, CDR1 is SGHDT, CDR2 YYEEEE. V lost 0 bases and J lost 4, with 7 bases in between. The length of the CDR3 is 13 residues. Here the CDR3 reads CASSLGRTYGYTF. Written as DNA, the CDR3 is TGTGCCAGCAGCTTGGGACGGACCTATGGCTACACCTTC.

The chain combines TRBV5-6 with TRBJ2-6, with D hard to call. The CDR3 loop spans 15 amino acids. Germline CDR1 SGHDT, CDR2 YYEEEE. V was clipped by 4 bases and J by 0 bases, with 8 bases between them. The DNA for the CDR3 is TGTGCCAGCAGCCCCCTAACCTCTGGGGCCAACGTCCTGACTTTC. It encodes CASSPLTSGANVLTF. The full variable domain, rest sourced from reference TRBV5-6 and TRBJ2-6, is DAGVTQSPTHLIKTRGQQVTLRCSPKSGHDTVSWYQQALGQGPQFIFQYYEEEERQRGNFPDRFSGHQFPNYSSELNVNALLLGDSALYLCASSPLTSGANVLTFGAGSRLTVL.

This sequence joins TRBV7-2 and TRBJ2-1; the D gene is possibly TRBD2 (6 bases). In germline, CDR1 is SGHTA, CDR2 FQGNSA. This CDR3 is built from 15 residues. The ends were cut back, 2 bases at V and 7 bases at J, with 15 bases in the middle. CDR3 loop: CASSLRDFGRNEQFF. In nucleotides, the CDR3 is TGTGCCAGCAGCTTAAGGGACTTTGGACGGAATGAGCAGTTCTTC.

The CDR3 DNA reads TGTGCCAGCAGCGCACTAGCGGGAGTAAGAAATGAGCAGTTCTTC. It yields the protein CASSALAGVRNEQFF. The rearrangement links TRBV7-3 to TRBJ2-1; 11 nucleotides agree with TRBD2. The germline V gene encodes CDR1 SGHTA and CDR2 FQGTGA. V shed 5 bases and J 7 bases; nucleotides not matched to a gene: 7. The CDR3 spans 15 residues.

The chain has TRBV5-1 and TRBJ1-1; D ambiguous. Looked up from germline, CDR1 is SGHRS and CDR2 is YFSETQ. V dropped 2 bases and J dropped 2 bases, with 7 bases sitting between them. CDR3 length: 13 residues. The CDR3 DNA is TGCGCCAGCAGCTTTGAAATTAACACTGAAGCTTTCTTT. Its translation is CASSFEINTEAFF. The full variable domain, with the rest looked up from reference TRBV5-1 and TRBJ1-1, is KAGVTQTPRYLIKTRGQQVTLSCSPISGHRSVSWYQQTPGQGLQFLFEYFSETQRNKGNFPGRFSGRQFSNSRSEMNVSTLELGDSALYLCASSFEINTEAFFGQGTRLTVV.

The gene calls are TRBV29-1 and TRBJ2-1; either TRBD1 or TRBD2 may fit D (6 bases each). Germline CDR1 and CDR2: SQVTM and ANQGSEA. Trimming removed 7 bases from V and 3 bases from J, with 13 bases in between. This CDR3 has 13 amino acids. This CDR3 reads CSAGGGFYNEQFF. The CDR3, as DNA: TGCAGCGCCGGAGGGGGTTTCTACAATGAGCAGTTCTTC.

The chain couples TRBV5-1 to TRBJ1-4; TRBD1 matches 7 bases. The CDR3 has 15 residues. Trimming cost V 5 bases and J 4 bases; bases outside gene matches: 8. Germline V CDR1 and CDR2: SGHRS, YFSETQ. The CDR3 region has the DNA TGCGCCAGCAGTTACATTGGGACAGATAATGAAAAACTGTTTTTT. Amino acid sequence: CASSYIGTDNEKLFF.

Points on this clone: It is likely a read error, because the conserved phenylalanine at the end of the CDR3 is missing. The V gene is TRBV29-1, the J gene TRBJ1-5, with 12 bases fitting TRBD1. Germline V gene sequence: CDR1 SQVTM, CDR2 ANQGSEA. The CDR3 spans 14 residues. The V gene end was trimmed by 6 bases and the J gene end by 3 bases; junction bases not matched to a gene: 3. The CDR3 region has the DNA TGCAGCGTCGGGACAGGGGGCTCCAATCAGCCCCAGCATCTT. Protein sequence: CSVGTGGSNQPQHL.

In its sample, this clone was seen once. The CDR3 bases are TGCGCCAGCAGCTTCCAAGGGCGGGGTGACGAGACCCAGTACTTC. Translating gives CASSFQGRGDETQYF. The rearrangement links TRBV5-1 to TRBJ2-5, with a possible D match to TRBD2 (6 bases). The V end was cut by 2 bases, the J end by 5 bases, with 16 bases between. CDR1 and CDR2 from the germline V gene are SGHRS and YFSETQ. This CDR3 spans 15 amino acids.

This CDR3 reads CASSNRAAGVNTEAFF. The CDR3 region has the DNA TGTGCCAGCTCGAACAGGGCGGCGGGAGTGAACACTGAAGCTTTCTTT. The rearrangement joins TRBV18 to TRBJ1-1; a possible D gene is TRBD1 (6 bases). Deletions cut 6 bases from V and 0 bases from J, with 17 bases between. This CDR3 has 16 amino acids. Germline CDR1 is KGHSH and CDR2 is LQKENI.